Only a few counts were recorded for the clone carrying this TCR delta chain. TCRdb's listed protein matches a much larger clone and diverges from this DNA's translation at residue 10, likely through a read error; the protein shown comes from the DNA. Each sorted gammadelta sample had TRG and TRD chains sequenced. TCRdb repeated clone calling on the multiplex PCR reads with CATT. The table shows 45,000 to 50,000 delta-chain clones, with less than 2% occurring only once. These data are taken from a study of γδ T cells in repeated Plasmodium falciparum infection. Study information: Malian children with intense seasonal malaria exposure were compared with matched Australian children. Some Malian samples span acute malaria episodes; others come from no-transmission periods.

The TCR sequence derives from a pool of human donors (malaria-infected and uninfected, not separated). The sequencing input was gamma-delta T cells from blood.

CDR3 in DNA: TGTGCCTGTGACAACCGGGCCGAAAAGGCTGGGGGATCCGAGTCCTGGGACACCCGACAGATGTTTTTC. Amino acid sequence: CACDNRAEKAGGSESWDTRQMFF. V gene TRDV2 combines with J gene TRDJ3; 9 bases map to TRDD3. As TCRdb names no J gene, one was assigned here on the basis of a DNA match to germline. Germline V gene data show CDR1 as GEAIGNYY and CDR2 as EKD. The CDR3 runs to 23 residues. V trimming: 2 bases; J trimming: 1 base; junction bases outside the gene matches: 20.